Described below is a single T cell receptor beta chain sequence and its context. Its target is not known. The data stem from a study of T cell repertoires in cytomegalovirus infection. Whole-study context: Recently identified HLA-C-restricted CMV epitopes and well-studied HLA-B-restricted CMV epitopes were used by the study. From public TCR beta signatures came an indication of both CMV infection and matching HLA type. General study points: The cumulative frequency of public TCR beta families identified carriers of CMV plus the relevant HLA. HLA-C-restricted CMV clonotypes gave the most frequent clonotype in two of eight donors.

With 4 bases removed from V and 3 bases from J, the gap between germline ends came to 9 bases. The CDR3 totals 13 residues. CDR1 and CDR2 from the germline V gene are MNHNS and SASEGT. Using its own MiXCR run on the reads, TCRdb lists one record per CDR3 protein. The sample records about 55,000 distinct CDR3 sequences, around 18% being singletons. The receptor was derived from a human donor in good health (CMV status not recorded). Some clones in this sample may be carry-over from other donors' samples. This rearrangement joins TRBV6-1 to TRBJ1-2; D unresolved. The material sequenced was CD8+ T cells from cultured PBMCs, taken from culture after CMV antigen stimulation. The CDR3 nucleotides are TGTGCCAGCAGTGGCCATCCCTACTATGGCTACACCTTC. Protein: CASSGHPYYGYTF.